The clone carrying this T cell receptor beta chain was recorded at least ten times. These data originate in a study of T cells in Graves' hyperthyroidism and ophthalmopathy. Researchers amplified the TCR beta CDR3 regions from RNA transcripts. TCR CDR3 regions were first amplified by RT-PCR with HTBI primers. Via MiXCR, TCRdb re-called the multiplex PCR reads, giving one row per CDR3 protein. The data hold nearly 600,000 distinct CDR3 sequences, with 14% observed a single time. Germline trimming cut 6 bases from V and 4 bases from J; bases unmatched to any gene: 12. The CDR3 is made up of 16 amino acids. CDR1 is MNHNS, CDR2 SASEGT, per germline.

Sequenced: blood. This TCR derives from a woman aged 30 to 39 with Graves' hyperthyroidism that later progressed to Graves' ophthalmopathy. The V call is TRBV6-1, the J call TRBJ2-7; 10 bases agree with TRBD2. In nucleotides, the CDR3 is TGTGCCAGCAGGAAGGCTTTGTCTAGCGGGAGTTACGAGCAGTACTTC. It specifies CASRKALSSGSYEQYF.